These 21 T cell receptor beta chains came from one sample sequenced in a study of blood T cell repertoires in COVID-19. Profiled with immunoSEQ multiplex PCR; TCRdb holds only in-frame clones, not every one. The sample holds roughly 120,000 clones; approximately 85% are singletons and the top ten take roughly 3%. The sequenced sample consisted of peripheral blood. These receptors were obtained from a woman older than 75 with COVID-19, enrolled during active disease.

The V call is TRBV5-1, the J call TRBJ2-3; 8 bases fit TRBD2. With 7 bases clipped from V and 0 bases from J, the junction kept 4 bases outside the gene matches. The CDR3 totals 14 residues. Germline CDR1 and CDR2: SGHRS and YFSETQ. CDR3 nucleotide sequence: TGCGCCAGCGGTAGCGGGGTTAGCACAGATACGCAGTATTTT. It translates to CASGSGVSTDTQYF. Full variable domain (rest looked up from reference TRBV5-1 and TRBJ2-3): KAGVTQTPRYLIKTRGQQVTLSCSPISGHRSVSWYQQTPGQGLQFLFEYFSETQRNKGNFPGRFSGRQFSNSRSEMNVSTLELGDSALYLCASGSGVSTDTQYFGPGTRLTVL.

The CDR3 spells CASSRPGQGVGIQYF. The CDR3 region has the DNA TGTGCCAGCAGCCGACCGGGACAGGGGGTAGGCATTCAGTACTTC. The chain couples TRBV5-4 to TRBJ2-4; the match to TRBD1 covers 11 bases. The CDR3 length is 15 residues. The trim removed 4 bases at V and 9 bases at J, leaving 9 bases unmatched. CDR1 and CDR2 (germline): SGHNT, YYREEE (reference sequence).

The chain carries TRBV15 and TRBJ2-1; 9 bases align to TRBD2. J lost 8 bases, V lost 5 bases, and 16 bases had no gene match. Germline V lookup: CDR1 LNHNV, CDR2 YYDKDF (reference sequence). The CDR3 contains 17 residues. The chain's CDR3 is CATSRSKLAGVGHEQFF. Here the CDR3 DNA reads TGTGCCACCAGCCGCTCGAAATTAGCGGGAGTGGGACATGAGCAGTTCTTC.

The chain's CDR3 is CAISERTGVEQYF. The DNA for the CDR3 is TGTGCCATCAGTGAGAGGACAGGGGTCGAGCAGTACTTC. The chain recombines TRBV10-3 with TRBJ2-7; TRBD1 aligns across 9 bases. The CDR3 runs to 13 residues. CDR1 is ENHRY, CDR2 SYGVKD, per germline. The V gene end was trimmed by 2 bases and the J gene end by 6 bases; junction bases not matched to a gene: 2.

The CDR3 nucleotides read TGTGCCAGCAGCCGAAGGACAGGGGGAGTATCTAATGAAAAACTGTTTTTT. It yields the protein CASSRRTGGVSNEKLFF. The chain links TRBV3-1 (or the pseudogene TRBV3-2) to TRBJ1-4; 10 bases fit TRBD1. The V segment lost 4 bases and the J segment 3 bases; nucleotides outside the gene matches: 8. Germline lookup yields CDR1 LGHDT and CDR2 YNNKEL (reference sequence). This CDR3 has 17 residues.

This clone was seen only once. This rearrangement joins TRBV14 to TRBJ2-5, with 7 positions matching TRBD1. This CDR3 is built from 13 residues. CDR1 and CDR2 (germline): SGHDN, FVKESK. Unmatched junction bases numbered 4, after V lost 2 bases and J lost 7 bases. As DNA, the CDR3 is TGTGCCAGCAGCCAAAGGTACAGGGGGACCCAGTACTTC. Its protein product is CASSQRYRGTQYF.

This sequence joins TRBV28 and TRBJ2-7, with TRBD2 matching 11 bases. The germline V gene has CDR1 MDHEN and CDR2 SYDVKM. V trimming: 3 bases; J trimming: 7 bases; junction bases outside the gene matches: 11. The CDR3 totals 16 residues. Written as DNA, the CDR3 is TGTGCCAGCAGTTTGCACGGTAGCGGGAGGGCTGGAGAGCAGTACTTC. Translation: CASSLHGSGRAGEQYF.

The rearrangement links TRBV2 to TRBJ2-2; 7 bases agree with TRBD2. The CDR3 length is 14 residues. Germline CDR1 and CDR2: SNHLY and FYNNEI. The V and J ends lost 6 bases and 4 bases, in that order; junction bases with no gene match: 5. The CDR3 reads CASRGRGTTGELFF. DNA for the CDR3: TGTGCCAGCAGGGGGCGGGGGACCACCGGGGAGCTGTTTTTT.

This chain connects TRBV2 to TRBJ2-1; 12 bases match TRBD2. There are 15 residues in the CDR3. V shed 6 bases, J shed 4 bases, and the junction held 4 bases outside the gene matches. CDR1 and CDR2 (germline): SNHLY, FYNNEI. CDR3: CASRRLAGVYNEQFF. CDR3 coding DNA: TGTGCCAGCAGGAGACTAGCGGGAGTGTACAATGAGCAGTTCTTC.

V and J are TRBV28 and TRBJ2-7, with TRBD1 matching over 10 bases. J was trimmed by 3 bases and V by 4 bases; bases with no gene match: 9. There are 16 residues in the CDR3. CDR1 is MDHEN and CDR2 is SYDVKM in the germline V gene. The CDR3 DNA sequence: TGTGCCAGCAGTTCACCTGTGGGGACAGGGGACTACGAGCAGTACTTC. Amino acid sequence: CASSSPVGTGDYEQYF.

This clone was found once. This chain joins TRBV28 and TRBJ1-3, with D maybe TRBD1 (5 bases). Trimming shortened V by 5 bases and J by 4 bases, and 12 bases separated the two germline ends. The CDR3 length is 14 residues. Germline V CDR1 and CDR2: MDHEN, SYDVKM. CDR3 nucleotide sequence: TGTGCCAGCAGTAGGACAACTACCGGAAACACCATATATTTT. Translated: CASSRTTTGNTIYF. Full variable domain (outside the CDR3, taken from reference TRBV28 and TRBJ1-3): DVKVTQSSRYLVKRTGEKVFLECVQDMDHENMFWYRQDPGLGLRLIYFSYDVKMKEKGDIPEGYSVSREKKERFSLILESASTNQTSMYLCASSRTTTGNTIYFGEGSWLTVV.

This clone was picked up one time. V usage is TRBV28 and J usage is TRBJ2-6, with TRBD1 matching over 11 bases. V trimming: 8 bases; J trimming: 2 bases; junction bases outside the gene matches: 11. Germline loops: CDR1 MDHEN, CDR2 SYDVKM. The CDR3 totals 18 residues. CDR3 protein: CASSLRTGGFAGANVLTF. In DNA form, the CDR3 reads TGTGCCAGCTCCCTCCGGACAGGGGGCTTTGCTGGGGCCAACGTCCTGACTTTC.

CDR3 DNA: TGTGCCAGCAGCCGGGGGGGCTTTGAGCAGTTCTTC. Its protein product is CASSRGGFEQFF. The V call is TRBV7-2, the J call TRBJ2-1; 8 positions match TRBD2. V was clipped by 5 bases and J by 9 bases; unmatched bases: 3. There are 12 residues in the CDR3. CDR1 SGHTA and CDR2 FQGNSA come from the germline V gene.

V usage is TRBV18 and J usage is TRBJ2-1; D gene uncertain. This CDR3 has 13 amino acids. CDR1 and CDR2 (germline): KGHSH, LQKENI. The V gene lost 3 bases and the J gene lost 10 bases, with 13 bases spanning the gap. The CDR3 sequence is CASSPPTLREQFF. The CDR3 bases are TGTGCCAGCTCACCCCCCACCCTCAGGGAGCAGTTCTTC.

V usage is TRBV28 and J usage is TRBJ1-2, with D possibly matching TRBD1 (5 bases). The CDR3 covers 15 residues. The germline gives CDR1 MDHEN, CDR2 SYDVKM. The ends were cut back, 6 bases at V and 5 bases at J, with 19 bases in the middle. The DNA of the CDR3 is TGTGCCAGCAGGACCACCGGGACTAAGGGATATGGCTACACCTTC. It specifies CASRTTGTKGYGYTF.

The V and J genes are TRBV2 and TRBJ2-7; 8 nucleotides align to TRBD2. V lost 10 bases to trimming and J lost 0 bases; unmatched junction nucleotides: 8. Germline values: CDR1 SNHLY, CDR2 FYNNEI. The length of the CDR3 is 14 residues. CDR3 residues: CATYSGTYSYEQYF. Written as DNA, the CDR3 is TGTGCCACCTATAGCGGGACTTACTCCTACGAGCAGTACTTC.

The V gene is TRBV7-2, the J gene TRBJ2-5, with 12 positions matching TRBD2. The germline gives CDR1 SGHTA, CDR2 FQGNSA. Unmatched junction bases numbered 5, after V lost 5 bases and J lost 1 base. The CDR3 is 16 residues long. For the CDR3, the DNA is TGTGCCAGCAGCGCTTCTAGCGGGAGGGCCCAAGAGACCCAGTACTTC. The encoded protein is CASSASSGRAQETQYF.

The CDR3 loop reads CASSSIRDRAYNEQFF. The DNA for the CDR3 is TGTGCCAGCAGCTCAATCCGGGACAGAGCCTACAATGAGCAGTTCTTC. The chain recombines TRBV7-9 with TRBJ2-1; 7 nucleotides align to TRBD1. The CDR3 totals 16 residues. After removal of 4 bases from V and 2 bases from J, the junction contained 8 bases not matched to a gene. Germline CDR1 SEHNR, CDR2 FQNEAQ (reference sequence).

The gene calls are TRBV2 and TRBJ2-7; 9 nucleotides match TRBD1. The germline gives CDR1 SNHLY, CDR2 FYNNEI. The J segment lost 1 base and the V segment lost 2 bases, leaving 6 bases of the junction unmatched. This CDR3 contains 16 residues. The CDR3 DNA reads TGTGCCAGCAGTGAACCCAGACAGGGGGGATCCTACGAGCAGTACTTC. This encodes CASSEPRQGGSYEQYF.

A single count supports this clone. The CDR3 DNA sequence: TGTGCCAGCAGCCAAGCCTCCTATATGAACACTGAAGCTTTCTTT. It yields the protein CASSQASYMNTEAFF. The chain has TRBV3-1 (or the pseudogene TRBV3-2) and TRBJ1-1; D is uncertain. The CDR3 length is 15 residues. Germline V gene data show CDR1 as LGHDT and CDR2 as YNNKEL (reference sequence). The V end lost 1 base, the J end lost 0 bases, and 9 bases lay between the germline ends.

The J gene is TRBJ1-1, the V gene TRBV7-9; TRBD1 matches 10 bases. This CDR3 is 15 amino acids long. CDR1 is SEHNR, CDR2 FQNEAQ, per germline (reference sequence). Losses at the gene ends were 5 bases for V and 0 bases for J; bases not matched to a gene: 3. This CDR3 reads CASSPGQGVNTEAFF. The CDR3 DNA follows: TGTGCCAGCAGCCCCGGACAGGGGGTGAACACTGAAGCTTTCTTT. Filled out from reference TRBV7-9 and TRBJ1-1, the complete variable domain reads DTGVSQNPRHKITKRGQNVTFRCDPISEHNRLYWYRQTLGQGPEFLTYFQNEAQLEKSRLLSDRFSAERPKGSFSTLEIQRTEQGDSAMYLCASSPGQGVNTEAFFGQGTRLTVV.